A selection of T cell receptor beta chains follows, all from one sample in a study of blood T cells in healthy people across ages. One entry per CDR3 protein results from TCRdb running MiXCR on the 5' RACE reads. The table includes about 630,000 distinct CDR3 sequences, 20% to 25% detected once. The sequenced sample consisted of blood. These receptors were collected from a man aged 70-80 years in good health. CDR3s include the opening cysteine and the closing phenylalanine or tryptophan. A D gene is named only where the DNA matches it firmly. Expanded clones are given a class, and other clones once, few, many or no size at all.

d_gene	j_gene	v_gene	abundance	CDR3aa	CDR3nt
TRBD2	TRBJ2-1	TRBV10-3	many	CASVGTSFNEQFF	TGTGCCAGCGTGGGGACTAGTTTCAATGAGCAGTTCTTC
.	TRBJ2-4	TRBV4-1	few	CASSQDPRNIQYF	TGCGCCAGCAGCCAAGATCCCAGAAACATCCAGTACTTC
TRBD2	TRBJ2-5	TRBV20-1	few	CSARDGAGGRETQYF	TGCAGTGCTAGAGATGGGGCGGGAGGACGAGAGACCCAGTACTTC
.	TRBJ2-1	TRBV20-1	.	CSASGTGSYNEQFF	TGCAGTGCTAGTGGGACGGGCTCCTACAATGAGCAGTTCTTC
.	TRBJ1-2	TRBV4-3	few	CASSPQGGANYGYTF	TGCGCCAGCAGCCCCCAAGGGGGGGCTAACTATGGCTACACCTTC
.	TRBJ2-1	TRBV20-1	.	CSAREGVSEQFF	TGCAGTGCTAGAGAAGGCGTAAGTGAGCAGTTCTTC
TRBD1	TRBJ2-7	TRBV9	.	CASSASSGTGSSYEQYF	TGTGCCAGCAGCGCATCCTCCGGGACAGGGAGCTCCTACGAGCAGTACTTC
.	TRBJ2-1	TRBV5-1	.	CASRERDEQFF	TGCGCCAGCAGGGAAAGGGATGAGCAGTTCTTC
.	TRBJ1-1	TRBV7-3	.	CASSPTLGGIAEAFF	TGTGCCAGCAGCCCGACCTTGGGGGGTATTGCTGAAGCTTTCTTT
.	TRBJ2-7	TRBV12-3/TRBV12-4	few	CASSLGGFDYEQYF	TGTGCCAGCAGTTTAGGGGGGTTTGACTACGAGCAGTACTTC
.	TRBJ1-6	TRBV20-1	few	CSARQGSGNSPLHF	TGCAGTGCTAGACAGGGAAGCGGTAATTCACCCCTCCACTTT
TRBD1	TRBJ2-7	TRBV18	few	CASTSTGGLDEQYF	TGTGCCAGCACCTCGACAGGGGGCCTCGACGAGCAGTACTTC
.	TRBJ2-1	TRBV28	few	CASSQLEGWTNEQFF	TGTGCCAGCAGCCAACTGGAGGGATGGACTAATGAGCAGTTCTTC
.	TRBJ2-4	TRBV2	few	CASSERQSKNIQYF	TGTGCCAGCAGTGAGCGGCAGTCCAAAAACATTCAGTACTTC
TRBD1	TRBJ1-4	TRBV10-3	.	CATTGGLNEKLFF	TGTGCCACCACAGGGGGCTTAAATGAAAAACTGTTTTTT
.	TRBJ1-1	TRBV20-1	few	CSAASGGPDTEAFF	TGCAGTGCTGCCTCCGGGGGCCCGGACACTGAAGCTTTCTTT
.	TRBJ2-7	TRBV29-1	few	CSVSGASDEQYF	TGCAGCGTTTCCGGGGCTTCTGACGAGCAGTACTTC
TRBD1	TRBJ1-2	TRBV20-1	.	CSARGQGSANYGYTF	TGCAGTGCTAGAGGACAGGGTTCAGCTAACTATGGCTACACCTTC
TRBD1	TRBJ1-5	TRBV18	many	CASSGQGAMYQPQHF	TGTGCCAGCTCCGGACAGGGGGCCATGTATCAGCCCCAGCATTTT
.	TRBJ2-5	TRBV2	few	CASSEETGKETQYF	TGTGCCAGCAGTGAAGAGACAGGCAAAGAGACCCAGTACTTC
.	TRBJ1-5	TRBV28	few	CASSSQQGSWQPQHF	TGTGCCAGCAGTTCCCAACAGGGCTCGTGGCAGCCCCAGCATTTT
TRBD2	TRBJ2-7	TRBV7-2	few	CASSLAGGLREQYF	TGTGCCAGCAGCTTGGCGGGAGGATTGCGCGAGCAGTACTTC
.	TRBJ1-1	TRBV29-1	few	CSVQDMNTEAFF	TGCAGCGTCCAGGATATGAACACTGAAGCTTTCTTT